The 20 T cell receptor beta chains below come from one sample, sequenced in a study of CD8 T cells in ankylosing spondylitis. Via MiXCR, TCRdb re-called the 5' RACE reads, giving one row per CDR3 protein. The data hold roughly 200,000 distinct CDR3 sequences, with more than 10% observed a single time. The sample taken for sequencing was blood, either unsorted or a sorted T cell fraction (not recorded which). The receptors were gathered from a male donor with ankylosing spondylitis or in good health (not recorded which).

V and J are TRBV20-1 and TRBJ1-4; 11 bases align to TRBD1. The CDR3 sequence is 16 residues long. V shed 4 bases, J shed 4 bases, and the junction held 8 bases outside the gene matches. Germline assignment: CDR1 DFQATT and CDR2 SNEGSKA (reference sequence). CDR3 coding DNA: TGCAGTGCTACTTACAGGGACAGGGGGTTTAATGAAAAACTGTTTTTT. This gives the protein CSATYRDRGFNEKLFF.

This clonotype appeared a few times. This chain connects TRBV5-1 to TRBJ2-7; TRBD2 matches 8 bases. The CDR3 covers 15 residues. Germline V CDR1 and CDR2: SGHRS, YFSETQ. The V gene end was trimmed by 0 bases and the J gene end by 5 bases; junction bases not matched to a gene: 7. Written as DNA, the CDR3 is TGCGCCAGCAGCTTGGCCGGGGGGGATTACCACGAGCAGTACTTC. Its translation is CASSLAGGDYHEQYF.

This clonotype showed up just a few times. The chain carries TRBV6-1 and TRBJ1-1; TRBD1 aligns across 11 bases. The CDR3 spans 16 residues. Germline assignment: CDR1 MNHNS and CDR2 SASEGT. Trimming took 6 bases from V and 3 from J; bases not matched to a gene: 9. The CDR3 DNA sequence: TGTGCCAGCAGCCCCCGGACAGGGGGCTGGGACACTGAAGCTTTCTTT. Protein product: CASSPRTGGWDTEAFF.

The chain carries TRBV30 and TRBJ2-2; D unclear. There are 13 residues in the CDR3. Germline V gene data show CDR1 as GTSNPN and CDR2 as SVGIG (reference sequence). The V and J ends lost 1 base and 4 bases respectively, with 7 bases between them. DNA for the CDR3: TGTGCCTGGAGTGCAGCCGTCACCGGGGAGCTGTTTTTT. This gives the protein CAWSAAVTGELFF.

The sample holds a few counts of this clonotype. The rearrangement uses TRBV4-1 and TRBJ2-3; unclear D gene. Trimming shortened V by 2 bases and J by 3 bases, and 18 bases separated the two germline ends. The CDR3 totals 17 residues. Germline CDR1 MGHRA, CDR2 YSYEKL. CDR3 coding DNA: TGCGCCAGCAGCCAAACCCGGACCCCCCGTAGTACAGATACGCAGTATTTT. The encoded protein is CASSQTRTPRSTDTQYF.

This clonotype was picked up a small number of times. This chain links TRBV5-1 with TRBJ2-3; D ambiguous. The CDR3 loop spans 16 amino acids. CDR1 SGHRS and CDR2 YFSETQ come from the germline V gene. V lost 0 bases, J lost 0 bases, and 11 bases lay in between. The CDR3 loop reads CASSLDQILSTDTQYF. As DNA, the CDR3 is TGCGCCAGCAGCTTGGATCAGATTCTTAGCACAGATACGCAGTATTTT.

The chain has TRBV6-1 and TRBJ2-2, with 9 bases aligning to TRBD1. J gave up 7 bases and V 4 bases, and 7 bases lay outside the gene matches. Germline assignment: CDR1 MNHNS and CDR2 SASEGT. The CDR3 has 15 residues. This CDR3 reads CASSGGQGPVGELFF. The CDR3 coding sequence is TGTGCCAGCAGTGGCGGACAGGGGCCGGTCGGGGAGCTGTTTTTT.

In DNA form, the CDR3 reads TGCAGTGCGATGACAGGGGGCACCGGGGAGCTGTTTTTT. Translated, it gives CSAMTGGTGELFF. V is TRBV20-1 and J is TRBJ2-2; 9 bases line up with TRBD1. In germline, CDR1 is DFQATT, CDR2 SNEGSKA (reference sequence). The V segment lost 6 bases and the J segment 4 bases; nucleotides outside the gene matches: 3. The CDR3 is 13 amino acids.

The chain employs TRBV7-9 and TRBJ2-7; 11 bases map to TRBD1. In germline, CDR1 is SEHNR, CDR2 FQNEAQ (reference sequence). CDR3 length: 16 residues. The junction had 8 bases not matched to a gene; V was cut back by 4 bases and J by 3 bases. For the CDR3, the DNA is TGTGCCAGCAGCTCGAGCAGGGGACAGGGGGTCTACGAGCAGTACTTC. Translated: CASSSSRGQGVYEQYF.

V is TRBV11-2 and J is TRBJ2-7; TRBD2 agrees at 7 bases. The CDR3 runs 15 residues. CDR1 is SGHAT and CDR2 is FQNNGV in the germline V gene. V dropped 5 bases and J dropped 1; count of bases not matched to a gene: 8. The DNA of the CDR3 is TGTGCCAGCAGCAATAGCGGGCTTAAATCCTACGAGCAGTACTTC. This gives the protein CASSNSGLKSYEQYF. Combining the CDR3 with reference TRBV11-2 and TRBJ2-7 gives the whole variable domain EAGVAQSPRYKIIEKRQSVAFWCNPISGHATLYWYQQILGQGPKLLIQFQNNGVVDDSQLPKDRFSAERLKGVDSTLKIQPAKLEDSAVYLCASSNSGLKSYEQYFGPGTRLTVT.

This clonotype has ten or more counts. This chain uses TRBV4-1 with TRBJ2-4; 7 nucleotides agree with TRBD2. The J segment lost 6 bases and the V segment lost 1 base, leaving 0 bases of the junction unmatched. CDR1 is MGHRA, CDR2 YSYEKL, per germline. There are 13 residues in the CDR3. CDR3 bases: TGCGCCAGCAGCCAAGGGGGGGGAAACATTCAGTACTTC. Its translation is CASSQGGGNIQYF.

This clonotype came up a few times. This chain links TRBV12-3 or TRBV12-4 with TRBJ2-1, with TRBD2 matching 8 bases. V shed 10 bases, J shed 8 bases, and the junction held 10 bases outside the gene matches. The CDR3 runs to 13 residues. The CDR3 DNA follows: TGTGCCACCTCCCCCGGGGGGGGGGATGAGCAGTTCTTC. Residues: CATSPGGGDEQFF.

A few counts support this clonotype. The rearrangement links TRBV7-9 to TRBJ1-4; D gene ambiguous. The CDR3 runs 13 residues. Per the germline V gene, CDR1 is SEHNR and CDR2 is FQNEAQ (reference sequence). Trimming shortened V by 5 bases and J by 5 bases, and 9 bases separated the two germline ends. CDR3 DNA: TGTGCCAGCAGCGGCCGGCAAAATGAAAAACTGTTTTTT. It encodes CASSGRQNEKLFF.

This clonotype turned up a few times. This sequence joins TRBV7-9 and TRBJ2-1; perhaps TRBD2 as D (6 bases). From germline, CDR1 is SEHNR and CDR2 FQNEAQ (reference sequence). The CDR3 is 15 residues long. The ends were cut back, 10 bases at V and 4 bases at J, with 20 bases in the middle. This CDR3 is CATPLSGSGYNEQFF. DNA for the CDR3: TGTGCCACCCCTTTATCCGGTAGCGGTTACAATGAGCAGTTCTTC.

This clonotype showed up many times. The chain employs TRBV7-9 and TRBJ2-7; a possible D gene is TRBD1 (5 bases). Trimming pared 10 bases from V and 2 bases from J, leaving 12 bases between. CDR1 SEHNR and CDR2 FQNEAQ come from the germline V gene (reference sequence). The CDR3 spans 12 residues. CDR3 DNA: TGTGCCATTTCCGACAGAACCTACGAGCAGTACTTC. Residues: CAISDRTYEQYF.

The chain couples TRBV5-5 to TRBJ2-7; 7 bases line up with TRBD1. The CDR3 sequence is 15 residues long. The V segment lost 5 bases and the J segment 2 bases; nucleotides outside the gene matches: 10. The germline gives CDR1 SGHKS, CDR2 YYEKEE (reference sequence). The CDR3 spells CASSPRDSQTYEQYF. The CDR3 bases are TGTGCCAGCAGTCCTCGGGACAGCCAAACCTACGAGCAGTACTTC.

The chain links TRBV6-4 to TRBJ2-1, with a tentative D call TRBD1 (5 bases). The CDR3 spans 15 residues. Germline loops: CDR1 MRHNA, CDR2 SNTAGT. Trimming cost V 6 bases and J 5 bases, with 17 bases left between them. The CDR3 coding sequence is TGTGCCAGCAGCCGTCGACAGAGTTTGAACAATGAGCAGTTCTTC. Its protein is CASSRRQSLNNEQFF.

This sequence joins TRBV30 and TRBJ2-1; 10 bases fit TRBD2. Losses at the gene ends were 3 bases for V and 8 bases for J; bases not matched to a gene: 7. Germline CDR1 GTSNPN, CDR2 SVGIG (reference sequence). The CDR3 is made up of 14 amino acids. The CDR3 DNA follows: TGTGCCTGGAGGGGGACTAGCGTCCTCGATGAGCAGTTCTTC. Protein: CAWRGTSVLDEQFF.

The chain combines TRBV25-1 with TRBJ2-1; D call uncertain. Trimming shortened V by 5 bases and J by 8 bases, and 16 bases separated the two germline ends. Germline V gene sequence: CDR1 MGHDK, CDR2 SYGVNS. The CDR3 loop spans 14 amino acids. The CDR3 loop is CASSRMGRVDEQFF. For the CDR3, the DNA is TGTGCCAGCAGTCGGATGGGTAGAGTCGATGAGCAGTTCTTC. Using reference TRBV25-1 and TRBJ2-1 for the parts outside the CDR3, the full variable domain is EADIYQTPRYLVIGTGKKITLECSQTMGHDKMYWYQQDPGMELHLIHYSYGVNSTEKGDLSSESTVSRIRTEHFPLTLESARPSHTSQYLCASSRMGRVDEQFFGPGTRLTVL.

This clonotype has ten or more counts. The chain carries TRBV6-1 and TRBJ2-1, with 11 bases fitting TRBD2. V lost 1 base, J lost 5 bases, and 7 bases stayed unmatched. The germline V gene has CDR1 MNHNS and CDR2 SASEGT. The CDR3 contains 17 residues. As DNA, the CDR3 is TGTGCCAGCAGTGAAGTTATTGAGACTAGCGGGGACAATGAGCAGTTCTTC. Protein product: CASSEVIETSGDNEQFF.